This T cell receptor beta chain was obtained from a study of blood T cells in healthy people across ages. At the level of the study: When template switching was applied, about one barcoded beta molecule was captured per two T cells.

Individuals who donated were healthy Caucasians from Russia aged about 6 to 100. Drawn from each donor were roughly 9.4 milliliters of peripheral blood. The use of a sample-barcoded 5' primer and a J-beta primer mix characterized a second PCR of roughly 6 to 11 cycles. Researchers report that a template-switch adaptor with 12 random nucleotides tagged each cDNA molecule. TCRdb reprocessed the 5' RACE reads via MiXCR and lists one record per CDR3 protein. The table lists 850,000 to 1,100,000 distinct CDR3 sequences, around two fifths of them singletons. The table lists this clonotype with a few counts. The junction had 6 bases not matched to a gene; V was cut back by 3 bases and J by 10 bases. The germline V gene encodes CDR1 KGHSH and CDR2 LQKENI. The CDR3 loop spans 14 amino acids.

The chain combines TRBV18 with TRBJ1-6, with 7 bases lining up with TRBD1. This TCR came from a man aged 18-30 years in good health. The sample was blood. The CDR3 sequence: CASSPRQGDSPLHF. The CDR3 bases are TGTGCCAGCTCACCTAGACAGGGTGACTCACCCCTCCACTTT.